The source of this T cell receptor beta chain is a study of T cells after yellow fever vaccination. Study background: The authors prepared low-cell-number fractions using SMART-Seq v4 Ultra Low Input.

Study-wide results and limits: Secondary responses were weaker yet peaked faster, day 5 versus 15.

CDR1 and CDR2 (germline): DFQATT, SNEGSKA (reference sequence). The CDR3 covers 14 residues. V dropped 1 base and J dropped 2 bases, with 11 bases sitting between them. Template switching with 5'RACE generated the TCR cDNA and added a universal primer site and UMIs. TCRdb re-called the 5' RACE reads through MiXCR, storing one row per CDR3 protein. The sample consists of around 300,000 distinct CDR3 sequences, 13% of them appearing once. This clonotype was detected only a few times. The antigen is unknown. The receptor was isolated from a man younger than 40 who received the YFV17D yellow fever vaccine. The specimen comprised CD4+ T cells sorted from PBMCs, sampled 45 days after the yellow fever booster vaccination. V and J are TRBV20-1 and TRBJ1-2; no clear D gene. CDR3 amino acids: CSARGDPENYGYTF. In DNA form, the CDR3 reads TGCAGTGCTAGAGGGGATCCTGAGAACTATGGCTACACCTTC.